The 27 T cell receptor beta chains reported below all come from one sample, sequenced in a study of early T cells in non-severe SARS-CoV-2 infection. From the 5' RACE reads, TCRdb called clonotypes with MiXCR, one entry per CDR3 protein. This sample has about 44,000 distinct CDR3 sequences, with 20% to 25% found just once. This sample comprised whole blood, obtained at baseline. Source of these receptors: an adult who was a healthcare worker with PCR-confirmed SARS-CoV-2 infection or an uninfected control (not recorded which).

This clonotype was seen more than once but under ten times. This rearrangement joins TRBV11-2 to TRBJ2-7; D unclear. Per germline, CDR1 SGHAT and CDR2 FQNNGV. V shed 4 bases and J shed 3 bases, with 4 bases lying between them. The length of the CDR3 is 11 residues. The CDR3: CASSSYYEQYF. The DNA for the CDR3 is TGTGCCAGCAGCTCCTACTACGAGCAGTACTTC.

The V call is TRBV20-1, the J call TRBJ1-1; 7 nucleotides align to TRBD1. Trimming cost V 2 bases and J 5 bases; bases outside gene matches: 11. The CDR3 length is 15 residues. Germline values: CDR1 DFQATT, CDR2 SNEGSKA (reference sequence). The CDR3 DNA is TGCAGTGCTAGACCTCCGACAGGGAGTGCGACTGAAGCTTTCTTT. It yields the protein CSARPPTGSATEAFF.

The V call is TRBV18, the J call TRBJ1-1; D remains ambiguous. From germline, CDR1 is KGHSH and CDR2 LQKENI. The CDR3 length is 13 residues. Trimming cost V 4 bases and J 1 base, with 7 bases left between them. CDR3 nucleotides: TGTGCCAGCTCACGGGAGGGGAACACTGAAGCTTTCTTT. Residues: CASSREGNTEAFF.

The chain couples TRBV5-5 to TRBJ1-6; D is uncertain. The ends were cut back, 0 bases at V and 9 bases at J, with 4 bases in the middle. Germline-derived CDR1 and CDR2 are SGHKS and YYEKEE (reference sequence). The length of the CDR3 is 12 residues. CDR3 amino acids: CASSLDASPLHF. Written as DNA, the CDR3 is TGTGCCAGCAGCTTGGATGCTTCACCCCTCCACTTT.

The rearrangement uses TRBV5-1 and TRBJ1-1, with 8 bases matching TRBD1. Germline CDR1 is SGHRS and CDR2 is YFSETQ. This CDR3 has 13 residues. J gave up 11 bases and V 4 bases, and 10 bases lay outside the gene matches. Written as DNA, the CDR3 is TGCGCCAGCAGCGCAGGTCCGGGACAGGCGGCTTTCTTT. Amino acids: CASSAGPGQAAFF.

The gene calls are TRBV6-6 and TRBJ2-7; 7 nucleotides line up with TRBD1. Unmatched junction bases numbered 2, after V lost 4 bases and J lost 2 bases. Per germline, CDR1 MNHNY and CDR2 SVGAGI (reference sequence). The CDR3 contains 13 residues. The CDR3 region is CASSSGQTYEQYF. The CDR3 nucleotides are TGTGCCAGCAGTTCGGGACAGACCTACGAGCAGTACTTC.

This clonotype was detected a few times. The chain combines TRBV7-9 with TRBJ2-7; possibly TRBD1 or TRBD2 for D (5 bases each). Germline assignment: CDR1 SEHNR and CDR2 FQNEAQ (reference sequence). CDR3 length equals 16 residues. V was trimmed by 5 bases and J by 0 bases, leaving 17 bases between them. CDR3 protein: CASSPGRDLLSYEQYF. The DNA for the CDR3 is TGTGCCAGCAGCCCCGGACGGGACCTACTCTCCTACGAGCAGTACTTC.

This clonotype has a handful of counts. The chain combines TRBV10-3 with TRBJ1-5, with D perhaps matching TRBD1 (6 bases). V dropped 4 bases and J dropped 5 bases, with 9 bases sitting between them. Germline lookup yields CDR1 ENHRY and CDR2 SYGVKD. The CDR3 consists of 13 residues. The CDR3 is CAISARGDQPQHF. CDR3 coding DNA: TGTGCCATCAGTGCGAGGGGGGATCAGCCCCAGCATTTT.

The table lists this clonotype with a few counts. The J gene is TRBJ2-1, the V gene TRBV7-9; 8 bases agree with TRBD1. From germline, CDR1 is SEHNR and CDR2 FQNEAQ (reference sequence). The V segment lost 3 bases and the J segment 2 bases; nucleotides outside the gene matches: 3. The CDR3 consists of 15 residues. The CDR3 sequence: CASSFRGPPYNEQFF. In DNA form, the CDR3 reads TGTGCCAGCAGCTTCAGGGGGCCTCCCTACAATGAGCAGTTCTTC.

This chain connects TRBV12-3 or TRBV12-4 to TRBJ1-2; 8 positions match TRBD1. J lost 4 bases, V lost 6 bases, and 7 bases had no gene match. This CDR3 has 14 residues. The CDR3 spells CASRARTGIYGYTF. CDR3 DNA: TGTGCCAGCAGAGCTCGGACAGGGATCTATGGCTACACCTTC.

CDR3: CAISESRTGSLDTEAFF. CDR3 sequence (DNA): TGTGCCATCAGTGAGTCGAGGACAGGGTCCCTGGACACTGAAGCTTTCTTT. This chain joins TRBV10-3 and TRBJ1-1, with 8 bases fitting TRBD1. V shed 0 bases, J shed 3 bases, and the junction held 9 bases outside the gene matches. This CDR3 is built from 17 residues. Germline CDR1 reads ENHRY; CDR2 reads SYGVKD.

The chain employs TRBV19 and TRBJ2-2; possible D gene TRBD1, 6 bases. Germline loops: CDR1 LNHDA, CDR2 SQIVND (reference sequence). This CDR3 region has 16 residues. V lost 4 bases, J lost 0 bases, and 12 bases lay in between. CDR3 protein: CASSKDRPSNTGELFF. CDR3 DNA: TGTGCCAGTAGTAAGGACAGACCCTCGAACACCGGGGAGCTGTTTTTT.

J is TRBJ2-5 and V is TRBV7-6; 8 bases map to TRBD1. The CDR3 is 15 amino acids. Trimming took 1 base from V and 2 from J; bases not matched to a gene: 3. From germline, CDR1 is SGHVS and CDR2 FNYEAQ. CDR3 bases: TGTGCCAGCAGCTTAGGTTGGGACAGGCAAGAGACCCAGTACTTC. This encodes CASSLGWDRQETQYF.

A few counts support this clonotype. The chain couples TRBV6-1 to TRBJ1-1; D remains unclear. This CDR3 is 14 amino acids long. The ends were cut back, 4 bases at V and 3 bases at J, with 12 bases in the middle. In germline, CDR1 is MNHNS, CDR2 SASEGT. CDR3 in DNA: TGTGCCAGCAGTGTGCCAAACGAGTACACTGAAGCTTTCTTT. Residues: CASSVPNEYTEAFF.

This clonotype turned up a few times. The chain has TRBV4-2 and TRBJ1-2, with D uncertain. V shed 0 bases and J shed 2 bases, with 13 bases lying between them. This CDR3 spans 16 amino acids. Per the germline V gene, CDR1 is LGHNA and CDR2 is YNFKEQ. The CDR3 region is CASSQEIAGANYGYTF. CDR3 sequence (DNA): TGTGCCAGCAGCCAAGAAATTGCGGGCGCGAACTATGGCTACACCTTC.

This clonotype was detected only a few times. The CDR3 DNA reads as TGTGCCAGCAGCCCCAACTACGAGCAGTACTTC. This encodes CASSPNYEQYF. The V gene is TRBV11-2, the J gene TRBJ2-7, with unresolved D. V lost 5 bases to trimming and J lost 3 bases, with 5 bases between them. The CDR3 spans 11 residues. Per germline, CDR1 SGHAT and CDR2 FQNNGV.

The rearrangement links TRBV3-1 to TRBJ2-2; D is possibly TRBD2 (7 bases). The CDR3 has 16 amino acids. V shed 6 bases and J shed 4 bases, with 18 bases lying between them. Germline V lookup: CDR1 LGHDT, CDR2 YNNKEL (reference sequence). The CDR3 region is CASRSSTGGPTGELFF. As DNA, the CDR3 is TGTGCCAGCAGGTCCTCCACGGGGGGCCCCACCGGGGAGCTGTTTTTT. The full variable domain, rest sourced from reference TRBV3-1 and TRBJ2-2, is DTAVSQTPKYLVTQMGNDKSIKCEQNLGHDTMYWYKQDSKKFLKIMFSYNNKELIINETVPNRFSPKSPDKAHLNLHINSLELGDSAVYFCASRSSTGGPTGELFFGEGSRLTVL.

This clonotype was seen at least ten times. V is TRBV18 and J is TRBJ1-6; possible D gene TRBD1, 5 bases. V was trimmed by 6 bases and J by 7 bases, leaving 13 bases between them. This CDR3 is 14 amino acids long. Per the germline V gene, CDR1 is KGHSH and CDR2 is LQKENI. For the CDR3, the DNA is TGTGCCAGCTCCTCGCGGGGGACCAATTCACCCCTCCACTTT. Amino acids: CASSSRGTNSPLHF.

The table lists this clonotype with many counts. This chain connects TRBV4-1 to TRBJ1-2; the D gene is possibly TRBD1 (5 bases). Per the germline V gene, CDR1 is MGHRA and CDR2 is YSYEKL. Trimming took off 1 base at V and 0 bases at J, with 6 bases between the two ends. This CDR3 contains 14 residues. The CDR3, as DNA: TGCGCCAGCAGCCAAGCAGGGCCTAACTATGGCTACACCTTC. Its protein is CASSQAGPNYGYTF.

This clonotype was seen more than once but under ten times. V usage is TRBV5-4 and J usage is TRBJ2-5; no reliable D call. Per germline, CDR1 SGHNT and CDR2 YYREEE (reference sequence). The CDR3 runs 14 residues. V was shortened by 2 bases and J by 5 bases, with 13 bases between the two germline ends. As DNA, the CDR3 is TGTGCCAGCAGCTTCTCCCTGGTTAAGGAGACCCAGTACTTC. Residues: CASSFSLVKETQYF.

The chain recombines TRBV2 with TRBJ2-1; 8 bases fit TRBD2. The germline V gene encodes CDR1 SNHLY and CDR2 FYNNEI. V gave up 7 bases and J gave up 0 bases; unmatched junction bases: 2. The CDR3 contains 14 residues. Here the CDR3 reads CASTGGSSYNEQFF. CDR3 DNA: TGTGCCAGCACGGGGGGGAGCTCCTACAATGAGCAGTTCTTC.

This clonotype was detected only a few times. V and J are TRBV3-1 and TRBJ1-2; D gene ambiguous. The CDR3 is 15 amino acids. The germline V gene has CDR1 LGHDT and CDR2 YNNKEL (reference sequence). V lost 1 base, J lost 3 bases, and 12 bases lay in between. CDR3 in amino acids: CASSQVVSGHYGYTF. CDR3 nucleotide sequence: TGTGCCAGCAGCCAAGTGGTCAGCGGACACTATGGCTACACCTTC.

The chain joins TRBV11-2 to TRBJ2-3; 7 bases agree with TRBD1. The CDR3 runs 16 residues. Germline V lookup: CDR1 SGHAT, CDR2 FQNNGV. V shed 4 bases, J shed 3 bases, and the junction held 10 bases outside the gene matches. In DNA form, the CDR3 reads TGTGCCAGCAGCTCACGACAGGGCGTTGGGACAGATACGCAGTATTTT. Translation gives CASSSRQGVGTDTQYF.

DNA of the CDR3: TGTGCCAGCAGCTTCGGTGCCGGGACACTCACTTACGAGCAGTACTTC. This translates into CASSFGAGTLTYEQYF. The chain links TRBV11-2 to TRBJ2-7; tentatively, D is TRBD1 (6 bases). Germline-derived CDR1 and CDR2 are SGHAT and FQNNGV. Trimming left V 3 bases short and J 4 bases short, with 19 bases between. The CDR3 has 16 amino acids.

The chain combines TRBV29-1 with TRBJ1-4, with a weak D call TRBD1 (5 bases). V was pared by 6 bases and J by 3 bases, with 17 bases between. The germline CDR1 and CDR2 sequences are SQVTM and ANQGSEA. There are 15 residues in the CDR3. This CDR3 reads CSVAAPGSANEKLFF. The CDR3 DNA reads TGCAGCGTCGCCGCCCCAGGGTCGGCTAATGAAAAACTGTTTTTT.

The gene calls are TRBV7-8 and TRBJ1-6, with 12 nucleotides matching TRBD1. The CDR3 runs 17 residues. V trimming: 5 bases; J trimming: 9 bases; junction bases outside the gene matches: 11. Germline-derived CDR1 and CDR2 are SGHVS and FQNEAQ. The CDR3 sequence: CASSQGRGQGALSPLHF. The DNA of the CDR3 is TGTGCCAGCAGCCAAGGGAGGGGACAGGGGGCCCTTTCACCCCTCCACTTT.

This clonotype was seen a few times. The J gene is TRBJ2-7, the V gene TRBV2, with TRBD2 as a possible D gene (6 bases). V was cut by 3 bases and J by 2 bases, with 23 bases left in between. Germline CDR1 and CDR2: SNHLY and FYNNEI. The CDR3 is 18 amino acids. The CDR3 coding sequence is TGTGCCAGCAGTGATCCCACCGGGAGCCCAACCGGCCCCTACGAGCAGTACTTC. The encoded protein is CASSDPTGSPTGPYEQYF.